The 31 T cell receptor beta chains presented below share a single source sample, sequenced in a study of T cells expressing NK-cell markers. TCRdb re-analyzed the 5' RACE reads; it lists each CDR3 protein once, without DNA. The sample totals roughly 110,000 distinct CDR3 sequences; its top ten clones hold about 18%. The specimen was blood T cells: a sorted CD56 or NKG2C T cell subset, CD4+ or CD8+ T cells, or bulk PBMC T cells (not recorded which). These receptors all come from a woman aged 18 to 75 in good health.

This chain connects TRBV13 to TRBJ1-1. Germline V CDR1 and CDR2: PRHDT, FYEKMQ (reference sequence). This CDR3 has 13 amino acids. This CDR3 is CASSLRRNTEAFF.

The rearrangement links TRBV20-1 to TRBJ2-1; lacking DNA, the TRBD2 call made by TCRdb goes unchecked. The CDR3 has 14 residues. Germline-derived CDR1 and CDR2 are DFQATT and SNEGSKA (reference sequence). CDR3 amino acids: CSAKEGGTYNEQFF.

The rearrangement joins TRBV6-2 or TRBV6-3 to TRBJ2-3; TCRdb picks TRBD2, but there is no DNA to check that call. Germline V gene sequence: CDR1 MNHEY, CDR2 SVGEGT. This CDR3 is built from 16 residues. The chain's CDR3 is CASRPPGLDPGDTQYF.

The genes are TRBV15 and TRBJ2-7; TCRdb lists TRBD1, though no DNA is available to test this call. The CDR3 length is 14 residues. Germline loops: CDR1 LNHNV, CDR2 YYDKDF (reference sequence). The CDR3 loop is CATEDRGSSYEQYF. Supplemented by reference TRBV15 and TRBJ2-7, the full variable domain reads DAMVIQNPRYQVTQFGKPVTLSCSQTLNHNVMYWYQQKSSQAPKLLFHYYDKDFNNEADTPDNFQSRRPNTSFCFLDIRSPGLGDTAMYLCATEDRGSSYEQYFGPGTRLTVT.

This rearrangement joins TRBV6-4 to TRBJ2-3; the D call from TCRdb, TRBD1, cannot be confirmed without DNA. The V gene's germline CDR1 is MRHNA and CDR2 SNTAGT. The CDR3 is 15 amino acids. The CDR3 here is CASSDSTQGADTQYF.

The chain uses TRBV19 and TRBJ2-1; the D gene TCRdb calls, TRBD1, cannot be checked with no DNA. The CDR3 sequence is 13 residues long. Germline V CDR1 and CDR2: LNHDA, SQIVND (reference sequence). CDR3 protein: CATSQGSYNEQFF.

This sequence joins TRBV28 and TRBJ2-1; TCRdb names TRBD2, which stays unverified in the absence of DNA. The CDR3 runs to 14 residues. CDR1 MDHEN and CDR2 SYDVKM come from the germline V gene. The CDR3 is CASSSSGEYNEQFF.

J is TRBJ1-1 and V is TRBV6-1; the D gene TCRdb calls, TRBD1, cannot be checked with no DNA. Germline assignment: CDR1 MNHNS and CDR2 SASEGT. The CDR3 totals 16 residues. The chain's CDR3 is CASSTRDPSMRTEAFF.

The rearrangement uses TRBV20-1 and TRBJ1-2. The CDR3 runs 13 residues. The germline CDR1 and CDR2 sequences are DFQATT and SNEGSKA (reference sequence). CDR3 protein: CSARDAENYGYTF.

The chain uses TRBV24-1 and TRBJ2-2. Looked up from germline, CDR1 is KGHDR and CDR2 is SFDVKD. This CDR3 is built from 14 residues. CDR3 sequence reads: CATSEDEWAGELFF.

J is TRBJ1-5 and V is TRBV6-1. CDR3 length: 11 residues. Per germline, CDR1 MNHNS and CDR2 SASEGT. CDR3 sequence reads: CASSEGAPQHF.

This CDR3 is CASSQDLGTKPTDTQYF. The rearrangement uses TRBV4-3 and TRBJ2-3. There are 17 residues in the CDR3. The germline gives CDR1 LGHNA, CDR2 YSLEER.

The chain combines TRBV9 with TRBJ1-1. From germline, CDR1 is SGDLS and CDR2 YYNGEE. The length of the CDR3 is 15 residues. The CDR3 sequence is CASSAITRNRDEAFF.

This chain connects TRBV29-1 to TRBJ2-5; lacking DNA, the TRBD2 call made by TCRdb goes unchecked. CDR3 length: 11 residues. CDR1 SQVTM and CDR2 ANQGSEA come from the germline V gene. CDR3 residues: CSVPVGPAQYF.

This chain joins TRBV6-2 or TRBV6-3 and TRBJ2-3; there is no DNA to check the TCRdb D call of TRBD2. The CDR3 sequence is 16 residues long. The germline V gene has CDR1 MNHEY and CDR2 SVGEGT. The CDR3 spells CASTPGTSGTTDTQYF.

J is TRBJ1-2 and V is TRBV29-1; TCRdb returns TRBD1, unconfirmable since there is no DNA. Germline V gene data show CDR1 as SQVTM and CDR2 as ANQGSEA. This CDR3 has 14 residues. CDR3 amino acids: CSVVDRTINYGYTF.

V usage is TRBV11-2 and J usage is TRBJ2-1. Germline V CDR1 and CDR2: SGHAT, FQNNGV. The CDR3 has 16 residues. The CDR3 sequence: CASSLGVATSYNEQFF. The variable domain in full, with the rest retrieved from reference TRBV11-2 and TRBJ2-1, is EAGVAQSPRYKIIEKRQSVAFWCNPISGHATLYWYQQILGQGPKLLIQFQNNGVVDDSQLPKDRFSAERLKGVDSTLKIQPAKLEDSAVYLCASSLGVATSYNEQFFGPGTRLTVL.

This chain joins TRBV7-8 and TRBJ2-2; no DNA is available, so the TRBD1 call from TCRdb remains unchecked. CDR3 length equals 14 residues. Germline assignment: CDR1 SGHVS and CDR2 FQNEAQ. The CDR3 is CASSPDPLGGELFF.

V gene TRBV30 combines with J gene TRBJ2-5; the TRBD1 assignment by TCRdb is unverifiable without DNA. CDR3 length: 14 residues. From germline, CDR1 is GTSNPN and CDR2 SVGIG (reference sequence). The CDR3 spells CAWRPGGVGETQYF.

CDR3 sequence: CASRAGQGYEKLFF. The chain joins TRBV6-1 to TRBJ1-4; TCRdb indicates TRBD1, and absent DNA this call remains unverified. Per germline, CDR1 MNHNS and CDR2 SASEGT. The CDR3 length is 14 residues.

The gene calls are TRBV9 and TRBJ2-5; no DNA is available, so the TRBD2 call from TCRdb remains unchecked. Germline values: CDR1 SGDLS, CDR2 YYNGEE. CDR3 size: 15 residues. CDR3 amino acids: CASSVELAAQETQYF.

This rearrangement joins TRBV14 to TRBJ2-2; TCRdb outputs TRBD2, but without DNA this stays unchecked. The CDR3 is 16 amino acids. CDR1 is SGHDN and CDR2 is FVKESK in the germline V gene. CDR3 protein: CASSQLAAAEHGELFF.

V gene TRBV7-9 combines with J gene TRBJ2-5; the D gene TCRdb calls, TRBD1, cannot be checked with no DNA. Germline lookup yields CDR1 SEHNR and CDR2 FQNEAQ (reference sequence). The CDR3 consists of 15 residues. This chain's CDR3 is CASSLWDKNQETQYF.

The J gene is TRBJ1-1, the V gene TRBV9; the D gene TCRdb calls, TRBD1, cannot be checked with no DNA. This CDR3 spans 14 amino acids. The germline V gene has CDR1 SGDLS and CDR2 YYNGEE. This CDR3 reads CASSVRDSYTEAFF.

This sequence joins TRBV7-8 and TRBJ2-2; TCRdb's assignment of TRBD1 cannot be checked, as there is no DNA. CDR1 is SGHVS, CDR2 FQNEAQ, per germline. The CDR3 contains 16 residues. The CDR3 sequence is CASSPDGGRNTGELFF.

This sequence joins TRBV10-3 and TRBJ1-2; lacking DNA, the TRBD1 call made by TCRdb goes unchecked. The CDR3 has 15 residues. Germline CDR1 and CDR2: ENHRY and SYGVKD. The CDR3: CAISEPGQGFYGYTF.

The rearrangement joins TRBV11-2 to TRBJ1-6. The germline V gene has CDR1 SGHAT and CDR2 FQNNGV. The CDR3 length is 15 residues. The CDR3 sequence: CASSLGGRASSPLHF.

The chain links TRBV9 to TRBJ2-1. The CDR3 covers 15 residues. The germline V gene encodes CDR1 SGDLS and CDR2 YYNGEE. CDR3 in amino acids: CASSSQGAAYNEQFF.

The chain carries TRBV9 and TRBJ2-5; lacking DNA, the TRBD2 call made by TCRdb goes unchecked. CDR3 length equals 13 residues. The V gene's germline CDR1 is SGDLS and CDR2 YYNGEE. CDR3 region: CASSAKRGETQYF.

This chain joins TRBV12-3 or TRBV12-4 and TRBJ1-5; TCRdb proposes TRBD1, but this gene call is untestable without DNA. There are 12 residues in the CDR3. The CDR3 reads CASSGGGQPQHF.

The chain couples TRBV6-5 to TRBJ1-5; TCRdb calls TRBD1, which cannot be checked without DNA. CDR3 length: 17 residues. Germline V gives CDR1 MNHEY, CDR2 SVGAGI. CDR3 sequence: CASSYEKGGHSNQPQHF.